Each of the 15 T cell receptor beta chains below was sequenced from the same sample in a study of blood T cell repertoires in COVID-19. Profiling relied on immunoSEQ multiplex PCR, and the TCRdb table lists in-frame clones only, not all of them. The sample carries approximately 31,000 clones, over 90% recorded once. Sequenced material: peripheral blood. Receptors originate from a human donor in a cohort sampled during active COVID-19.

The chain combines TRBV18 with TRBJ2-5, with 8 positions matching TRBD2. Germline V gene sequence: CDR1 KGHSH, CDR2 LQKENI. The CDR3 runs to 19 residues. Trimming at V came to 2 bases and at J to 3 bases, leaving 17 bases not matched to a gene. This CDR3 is CASSPSPRHGSGRKETQYF. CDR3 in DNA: TGTGCCAGCTCACCATCCCCCCGTCACGGAAGCGGGAGAAAAGAGACCCAGTACTTC.

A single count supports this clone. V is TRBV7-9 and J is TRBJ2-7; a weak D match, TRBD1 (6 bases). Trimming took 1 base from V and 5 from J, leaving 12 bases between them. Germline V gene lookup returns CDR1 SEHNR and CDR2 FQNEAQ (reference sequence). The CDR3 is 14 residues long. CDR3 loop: CASSLGGTPNEQYF. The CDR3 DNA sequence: TGTGCCAGCAGCTTAGGTGGGACACCTAACGAGCAGTACTTC.

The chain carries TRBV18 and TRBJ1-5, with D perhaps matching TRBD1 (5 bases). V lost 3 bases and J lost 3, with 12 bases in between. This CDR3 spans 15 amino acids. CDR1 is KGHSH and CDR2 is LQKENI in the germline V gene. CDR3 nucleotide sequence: TGTGCCAGCTCACCGGCCGGACACCTCAATCAGCCCCAGCATTTT. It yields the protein CASSPAGHLNQPQHF.

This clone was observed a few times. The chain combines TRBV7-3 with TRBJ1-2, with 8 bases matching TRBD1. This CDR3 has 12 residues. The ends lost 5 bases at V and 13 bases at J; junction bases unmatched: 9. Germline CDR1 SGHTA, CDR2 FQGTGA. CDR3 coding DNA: TGTGCCAGCAGCATCACCGGACAGGGCCTCACCTTC. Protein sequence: CASSITGQGLTF.

Written as DNA, the CDR3 is TGTGCCAGCAGTCCGATACCGGAGGCTAGCGCCTACAATGAGCAGTTCTTC. Translation: CASSPIPEASAYNEQFF. The chain has TRBV28 and TRBJ2-1, with D possibly matching TRBD2 (6 bases). V gave up 5 bases and J gave up 2 bases, with 19 bases separating them. CDR3 length equals 17 residues. CDR1 is MDHEN and CDR2 is SYDVKM in the germline V gene.

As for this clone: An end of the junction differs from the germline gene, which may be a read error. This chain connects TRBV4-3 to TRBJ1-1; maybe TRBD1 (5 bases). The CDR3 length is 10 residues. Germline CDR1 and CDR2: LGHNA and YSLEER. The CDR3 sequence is CASSQGQGPF. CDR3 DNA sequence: TGCGCCAGCAGCCAAGGGCAGGGTCCTTTT.

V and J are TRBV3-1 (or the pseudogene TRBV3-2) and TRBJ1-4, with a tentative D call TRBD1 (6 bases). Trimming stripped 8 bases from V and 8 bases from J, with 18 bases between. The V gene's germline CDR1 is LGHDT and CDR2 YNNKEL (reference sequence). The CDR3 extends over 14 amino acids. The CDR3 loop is CASGVGAVGEKLFF. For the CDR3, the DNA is TGTGCCAGCGGCGTGGGGGCAGTCGGGGAAAAACTGTTTTTT.

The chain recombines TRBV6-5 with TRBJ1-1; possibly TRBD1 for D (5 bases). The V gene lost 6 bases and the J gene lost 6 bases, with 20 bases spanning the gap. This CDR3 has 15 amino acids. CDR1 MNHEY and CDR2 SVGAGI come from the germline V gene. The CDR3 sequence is CASRLQGSVGAEAFF. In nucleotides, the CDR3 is TGTGCCAGCAGGCTCCAGGGTTCGGTAGGGGCTGAAGCTTTCTTT.

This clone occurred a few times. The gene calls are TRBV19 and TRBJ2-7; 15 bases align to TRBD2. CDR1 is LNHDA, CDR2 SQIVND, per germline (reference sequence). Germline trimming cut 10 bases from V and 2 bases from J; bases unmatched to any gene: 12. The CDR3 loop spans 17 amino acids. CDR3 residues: CAKSGGTSGRFPYEQYF. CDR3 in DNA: TGTGCCAAATCGGGGGGGACTAGCGGGAGGTTCCCCTACGAGCAGTACTTC.

Here the CDR3 reads CSVELSNTGELFF. The CDR3 DNA is TGCAGCGTTGAACTCTCGAACACCGGGGAGCTGTTTTTT. The gene calls are TRBV29-1 and TRBJ2-2, with no clear D. Germline CDR1 and CDR2: SQVTM and ANQGSEA. V gave up 2 bases and J gave up 0 bases, with 4 bases separating them. The CDR3 consists of 13 residues.

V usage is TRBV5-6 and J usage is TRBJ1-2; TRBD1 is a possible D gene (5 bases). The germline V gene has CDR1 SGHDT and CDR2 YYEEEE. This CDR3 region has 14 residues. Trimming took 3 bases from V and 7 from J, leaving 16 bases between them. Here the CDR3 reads CASSSHGGRAGYTF. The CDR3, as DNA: TGTGCCAGCAGCTCTCACGGGGGGAGGGCTGGCTACACCTTC. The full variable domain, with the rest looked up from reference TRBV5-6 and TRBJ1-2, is DAGVTQSPTHLIKTRGQQVTLRCSPKSGHDTVSWYQQALGQGPQFIFQYYEEEERQRGNFPDRFSGHQFPNYSSELNVNALLLGDSALYLCASSSHGGRAGYTFGSGTRLTVV.

The CDR3, as DNA: TGCGCCACCTGCGGCAGCTCCTACAATGAGCAGTTCTTC. It specifies CATCGSSYNEQFF. This chain links TRBV10-2 with TRBJ2-1; D is ambiguous. From germline, CDR1 is WSHSY and CDR2 SAAADI. V was cut by 10 bases and J by 0 bases, with 10 bases left in between. This CDR3 has 13 amino acids.

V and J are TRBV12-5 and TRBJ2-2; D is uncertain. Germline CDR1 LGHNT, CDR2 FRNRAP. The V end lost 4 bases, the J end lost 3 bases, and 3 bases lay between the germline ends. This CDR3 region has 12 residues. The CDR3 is CASGWHTGELFF. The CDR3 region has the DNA TGTGCTAGTGGTTGGCACACCGGGGAGCTGTTTTTT.

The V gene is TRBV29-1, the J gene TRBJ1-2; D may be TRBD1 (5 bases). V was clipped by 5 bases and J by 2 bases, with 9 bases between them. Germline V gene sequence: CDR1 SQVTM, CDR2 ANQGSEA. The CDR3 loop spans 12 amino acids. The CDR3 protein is CSVMTVNYGYTF. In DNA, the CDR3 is TGCAGCGTTATGACAGTCAACTATGGCTACACCTTC.

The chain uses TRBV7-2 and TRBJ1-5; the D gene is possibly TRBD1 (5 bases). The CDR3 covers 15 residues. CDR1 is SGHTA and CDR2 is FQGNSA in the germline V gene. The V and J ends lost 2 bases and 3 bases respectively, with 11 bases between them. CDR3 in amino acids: CASSLMARDNQPQHF. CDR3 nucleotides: TGTGCCAGCAGCTTAATGGCCAGGGACAATCAGCCCCAGCATTTT. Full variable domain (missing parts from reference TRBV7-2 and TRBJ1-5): GAGVSQSPSNKVTEKGKDVELRCDPISGHTALYWYRQSLGQGLEFLIYFQGNSAPDKSGLPSDRFSAERTGGSVSTLTIQRTQQEDSAVYLCASSLMARDNQPQHFGDGTRLSIL.